One sample yielded the 5 T cell receptor beta chains listed below, sequenced in a study of T cells in Graves' hyperthyroidism and ophthalmopathy. TCR beta CDR3 regions were amplified from RNA transcripts. The primer set for the first-round RT-PCR of the TCR CDR3 was HTBI. TCRdb ran MiXCR on the multiplex PCR reads and lists one entry per CDR3 protein. The sample yields 250,000 to 400,000 distinct CDR3 sequences, around 13% seen once. Sample: blood. The source of these receptors is a middle-aged woman with Graves' ophthalmopathy.

Remarks on this clonotype: Germline is not matched at one junction end, which may reflect a read error. The rearrangement joins TRBV19 to TRBJ1-4; D is unresolved. The CDR3 extends over 15 amino acids. Germline CDR1 is LNHDA and CDR2 is SQIVND (reference sequence). Here the CDR3 reads CASRKDAPFNEKLLF. The DNA for the CDR3 is TGTGCCAGTAGGAAAGATGCGCCTTTTAATGAAAAACTGCTTTTT.

The chain carries TRBV6-1 and TRBJ2-7; D gene uncertain. CDR1 and CDR2 (germline): MNHNS, SASEGT. CDR3 length: 15 residues. Trimming stripped 6 bases from V and 3 bases from J, with 18 bases between. Here the CDR3 DNA reads TGTGCCAGCAGACTCGCGGCAGAGTCAAGCTACGAGCAGTACTTC. Translated, it gives CASRLAAESSYEQYF.

In its sample, this clonotype was seen a few times. This chain connects TRBV12-5 to TRBJ2-4; D tentatively reads TRBD1 or TRBD2 (6 bases each). CDR1 LGHNT and CDR2 FRNRAP come from the germline V gene. Trimming removed 4 bases at V and 5 bases at J, with 12 bases between. CDR3 length equals 14 residues. CDR3 bases: TGTGCTAGTGGTTCGGGGGACAACCAAAACATTCAGTACTTC. Translated: CASGSGDNQNIQYF.

This clonotype has ten or more counts. The chain has TRBV19 and TRBJ2-3; 7 bases align to TRBD2. Trimming removed 6 bases from V and 1 base from J; junction bases left unmatched: 4. Germline values: CDR1 LNHDA, CDR2 SQIVND (reference sequence). This CDR3 contains 14 residues. The CDR3, as DNA: TGTGCCAGTAGGGAGCGGGGCGGCACAGATACGCAGTATTTT. Its protein is CASRERGGTDTQYF.

This clonotype occurred a few times. V and J are TRBV6-1 and TRBJ2-1; 8 nucleotides line up with TRBD2. V dropped 0 bases and J dropped 2; count of bases not matched to a gene: 24. The CDR3 runs 23 residues. Germline lookup yields CDR1 MNHNS and CDR2 SASEGT. The CDR3 coding sequence is TGTGCCAGCAGTGAAGCTCTTGGACCGGCTGGAAAGACTAGCGCCCACACCTACAATGAGCAGTTCTTC. Residues: CASSEALGPAGKTSAHTYNEQFF.